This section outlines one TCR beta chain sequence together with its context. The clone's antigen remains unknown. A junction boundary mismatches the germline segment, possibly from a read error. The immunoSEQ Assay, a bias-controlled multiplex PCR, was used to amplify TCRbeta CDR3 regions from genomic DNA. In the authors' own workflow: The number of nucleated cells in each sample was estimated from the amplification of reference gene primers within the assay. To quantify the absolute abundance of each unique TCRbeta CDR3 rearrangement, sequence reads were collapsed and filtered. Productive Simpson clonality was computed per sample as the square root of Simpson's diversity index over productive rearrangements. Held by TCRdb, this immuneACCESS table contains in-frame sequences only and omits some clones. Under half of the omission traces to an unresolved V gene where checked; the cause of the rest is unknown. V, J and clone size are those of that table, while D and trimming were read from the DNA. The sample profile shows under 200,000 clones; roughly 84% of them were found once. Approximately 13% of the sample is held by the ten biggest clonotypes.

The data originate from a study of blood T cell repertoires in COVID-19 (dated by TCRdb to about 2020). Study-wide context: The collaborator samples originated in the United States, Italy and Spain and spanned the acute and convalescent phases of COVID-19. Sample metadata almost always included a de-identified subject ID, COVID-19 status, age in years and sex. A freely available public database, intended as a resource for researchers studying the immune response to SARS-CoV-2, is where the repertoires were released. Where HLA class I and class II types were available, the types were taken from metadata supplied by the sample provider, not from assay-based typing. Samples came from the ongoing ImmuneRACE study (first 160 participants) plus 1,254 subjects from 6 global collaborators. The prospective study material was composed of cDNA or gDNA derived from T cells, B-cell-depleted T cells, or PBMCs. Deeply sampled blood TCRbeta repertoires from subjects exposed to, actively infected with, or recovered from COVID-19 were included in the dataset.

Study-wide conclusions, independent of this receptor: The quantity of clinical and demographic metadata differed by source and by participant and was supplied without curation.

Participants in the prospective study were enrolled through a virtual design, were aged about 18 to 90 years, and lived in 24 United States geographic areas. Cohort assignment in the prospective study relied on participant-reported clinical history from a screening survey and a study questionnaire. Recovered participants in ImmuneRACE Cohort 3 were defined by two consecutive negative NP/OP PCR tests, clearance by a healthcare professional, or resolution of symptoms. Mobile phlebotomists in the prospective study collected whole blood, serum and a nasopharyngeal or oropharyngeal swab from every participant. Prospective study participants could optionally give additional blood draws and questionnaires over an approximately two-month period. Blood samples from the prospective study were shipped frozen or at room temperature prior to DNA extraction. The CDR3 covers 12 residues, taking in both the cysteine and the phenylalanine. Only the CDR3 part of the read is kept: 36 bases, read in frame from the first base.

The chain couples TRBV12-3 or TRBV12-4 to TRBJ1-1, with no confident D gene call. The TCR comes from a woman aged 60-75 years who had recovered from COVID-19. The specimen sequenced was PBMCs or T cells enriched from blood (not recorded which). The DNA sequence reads TGTGCCAGCAACACAGAGAACTCTGAAGCTTTCTTT. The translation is CASNTENSEAFF.